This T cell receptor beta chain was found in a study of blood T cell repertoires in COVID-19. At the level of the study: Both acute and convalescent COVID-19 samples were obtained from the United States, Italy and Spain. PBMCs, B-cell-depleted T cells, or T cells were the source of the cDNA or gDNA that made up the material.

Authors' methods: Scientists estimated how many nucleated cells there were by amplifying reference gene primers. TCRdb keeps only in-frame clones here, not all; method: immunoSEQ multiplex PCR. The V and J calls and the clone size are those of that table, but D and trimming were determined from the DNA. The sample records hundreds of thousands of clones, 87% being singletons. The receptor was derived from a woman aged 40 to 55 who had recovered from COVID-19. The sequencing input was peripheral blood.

The CDR3, as DNA: TGTGCCAGCGGCCCAGGGCCCTACAATGAGCAGTTCTTC. Translating gives CASGPGPYNEQFF. The chain carries TRBV9 and TRBJ2-1; D is perhaps TRBD1 (5 bases). CDR3 length: 13 residues. The V end lost 7 bases, the J end lost 2 bases, and 10 bases lay between the germline ends. The germline V gene has CDR1 SGDLS and CDR2 YYNGEE.